This T cell receptor (beta chain) was sequenced in a study of blood T cell repertoires in COVID-19 (dated by TCRdb to 2018 to 2021). Study-wide context: The collaborator samples originated in the United States, Italy and Spain and spanned the acute and convalescent phases of COVID-19. Samples came from the ongoing ImmuneRACE study (first 160 participants) plus 1,254 subjects from 6 global collaborators. A de-identified subject ID, COVID-19 status, age in years and sex were almost always included in the sample metadata. Where available, HLA class I and class II types were taken from metadata supplied by the sample provider and were not determined by assay-based typing. Subjects who had been exposed to COVID-19, were actively infected with it, or had recovered from it provided the deeply sampled blood TCRbeta repertoires that made up the dataset. The repertoires were made available in a free public database intended to serve as a resource for research on the immune response to SARS-CoV-2. The material from the prospective study consisted of cDNA or gDNA derived from T cells, B-cell-depleted T cells, or PBMCs. Results the study describes overall, beyond this receptor: The quantity of clinical and demographic metadata differed by source and by participant and was supplied without curation.

For CDR1 and CDR2, the germline V gene lists SNHLY and FYNNEI. The CDR3 measures 13 amino acids from cysteine to phenylalanine. Of all the DNA, just the CDR3 is kept, 39 bases in frame from base 1. V is clipped by 6 bases and J by 4 bases, and the sequence between their germline boundaries is 12 bases long. Each collaborating institution followed its own protocols to collect whole blood in K2EDTA tubes. Collaborator samples were shipped for TCRbeta analysis as frozen whole blood, isolated PBMCs, or DNA extracted from either sample type. Comments on this clone: Its antigen is currently not known. No qualities accompany the bases; no much larger clone lies one base away.

The immunoSEQ Assay, a bias-controlled multiplex PCR, was used to amplify TCRbeta CDR3 regions from genomic DNA. As for the authors' bioinformatics: The number of nucleated cells in each sample was estimated by amplification of reference gene primers within the assay. To quantify the absolute abundance of each unique TCRbeta CDR3 rearrangement, sequence reads were collapsed and filtered. For each sample, productive Simpson clonality was calculated by taking the square root of Simpson's diversity index across productive rearrangements. TCRdb holds this immuneACCESS table with in-frame rearrangements only. Some clones are missing; in checked studies, unresolved V genes explain under half, and the rest has no known cause. V and J calls and clone size are given by that table; D and trimming were obtained from the DNA. This sample gives under 300,000 clones in total; 88% of them show up just once. The ten largest account for roughly 0.8% of the sample.

The sequence links TRBV2 to TRBJ1-2, and possibly TRBD1, on 5 matching bases. The source of this sequence is a woman aged 25 to 39 with acute or convalescent COVID-19. Input material: peripheral blood. The CDR3: CASSPQGGYGYTF. The nucleotides read TGTGCCAGCAGCCCTCAGGGTGGCTATGGCTACACCTTC.